One T cell receptor (beta chain) is described in this entry. Its target is unknown. The source of the sample is a study of memory CD4+ T cells and cytomegalovirus serostatus. Turning to the study itself: Of the healthy Belgian adults, 9 were CMV seropositive and 20 to 30 seronegative.

TCRdb keeps only in-frame clones here, not all; method: immunoSEQ multiplex PCR. The table has around 60,000 clones, around 77% seen once. The sort gate was single viable CD3+CD4+CD8-CD45RO+ cells for memory CD4+ T cells. Total CD4+ T cells were enriched by CD4 positive selection. Findings and limits, study-wide: A US-trained random forest predicted CMV serostatus with median AUC roughly 0.91. Of about 150 reported CMV TCRbeta sequences, 65 to 85 were found in memory CD4+ repertoires.

The CDR3 consists of 14 residues. The V and J ends lost 1 base and 3 bases respectively, with 7 bases between them. Germline V gene lookup returns CDR1 SGHRS and CDR2 YFSETQ. The chain combines TRBV5-1 with TRBJ2-2; either TRBD1 or TRBD2 may supply D (6 bases each). This sequence was found in an adult in good health and CMV-seronegative. The sequenced material came from memory CD4+ T cells from blood. CDR3 protein: CASSLRGDTGELFF. The CDR3 nucleotides read TGCGCCAGCAGCTTGAGGGGGGACACCGGGGAGCTGTTTTTT. Drawing the rest from reference TRBV5-1 and TRBJ2-2, the complete variable domain is KAGVTQTPRYLIKTRGQQVTLSCSPISGHRSVSWYQQTPGQGLQFLFEYFSETQRNKGNFPGRFSGRQFSNSRSEMNVSTLELGDSALYLCASSLRGDTGELFFGEGSRLTVL.